The T cell receptor beta chain described here comes from a study of blood T cell repertoires in COVID-19. Measured with immunoSEQ multiplex PCR; TCRdb has only the in-frame clones, and not every one. Among 360,000 or so clones, roughly 90% were seen once, and the ten largest hold 3% to 4.5%. This CDR3 has 14 amino acids. V shed 2 bases and J shed 7 bases, with 11 bases lying between them. CDR1 is KGHSH, CDR2 LQKENI, per germline. Input material: peripheral blood. This chain uses TRBV18 with TRBJ1-4; D remains unclear. The sequence came from a woman aged 60-75 years with COVID-19, enrolled during active disease. The CDR3 loop is CASSPSQAIEKLFF. In DNA, the CDR3 is TGTGCCAGCTCACCAAGTCAGGCGATTGAAAAACTGTTTTTT.